This TCR beta chain stems from a study of identical twins. Worth noting for this clonotype: Its target is unknown.

Template switching, a step in the protocol, added a universal primer site, and cDNA carried unique molecular identifiers. TCRdb used MiXCR to reprocess the 5' RACE reads, holding one entry per CDR3 protein. The sample gives 700,000 to 950,000 distinct CDR3 sequences, roughly 12% of which show up once; around 1.6% is in the top ten. There are 15 residues in the CDR3. Germline V gene data show CDR1 as SGHTS and CDR2 as YDEGEE. Trimming cost V 5 bases and J 3 bases, with 15 bases left between them. Study-wide findings and caveats: Memory repertoires showed no such pattern, whereas abundant cord blood beta clonotypes carried fewer insertions.

These sequences were also reported in another study, on yellow fever vaccine responses in identical twins.

Sequencing was carried out using PBMCs. This TCR came from a woman under 30 in good health. This chain connects TRBV5-8 to TRBJ2-1; D might be TRBD2 (5 bases). The CDR3 nucleotides are TGTGCCAGCAGACCCGGACTCATCTTCTACAATGAGCAGTTCTTC. Protein product: CASRPGLIFYNEQFF.